This T cell receptor beta chain was observed in a study of tumor-infiltrating lymphocytes in oesophageal squamous cell carcinoma. Each CDR3 protein gets one entry after TCRdb re-called the PCR reads with MiXCR. The sample has around 16,000 distinct CDR3 sequences, 35% to 55% seen once; the top ten hold about 38%. V was clipped by 5 bases and J by 4 bases; unmatched bases: 4. There are 13 residues in the CDR3. This clonotype was obtained from a female donor with esophageal squamous cell carcinoma. The gene calls are TRBV12-3 or TRBV12-4 and TRBJ2-7; 8 bases match TRBD1. The specimen sequenced was blood. In nucleotides, the CDR3 is TGTGCCAGCAGTCGGACAGGGAATTACGAGCAGTACTTC. This encodes CASSRTGNYEQYF.